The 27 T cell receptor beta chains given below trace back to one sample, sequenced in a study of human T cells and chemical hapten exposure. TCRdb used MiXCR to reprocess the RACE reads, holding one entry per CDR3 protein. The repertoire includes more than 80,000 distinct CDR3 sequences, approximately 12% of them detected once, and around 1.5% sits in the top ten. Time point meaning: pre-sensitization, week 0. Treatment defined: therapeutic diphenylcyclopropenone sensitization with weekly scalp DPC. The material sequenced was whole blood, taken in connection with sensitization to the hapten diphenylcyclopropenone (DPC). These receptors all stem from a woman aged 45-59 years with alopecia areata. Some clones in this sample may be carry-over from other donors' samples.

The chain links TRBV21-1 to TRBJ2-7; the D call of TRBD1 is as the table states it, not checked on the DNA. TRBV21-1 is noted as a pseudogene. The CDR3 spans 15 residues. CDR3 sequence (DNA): TGTGCCAGCAGCCAAGGGGGGGCTCCGTCCTACGAGCAGTACTTC. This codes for CASSQGGAPSYEQYF.

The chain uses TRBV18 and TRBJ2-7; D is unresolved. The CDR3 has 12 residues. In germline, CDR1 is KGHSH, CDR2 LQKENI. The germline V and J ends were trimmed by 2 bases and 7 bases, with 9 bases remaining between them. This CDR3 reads CASSPSSREQYF. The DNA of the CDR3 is TGTGCCAGCTCACCATCCTCCCGGGAGCAGTACTTC.

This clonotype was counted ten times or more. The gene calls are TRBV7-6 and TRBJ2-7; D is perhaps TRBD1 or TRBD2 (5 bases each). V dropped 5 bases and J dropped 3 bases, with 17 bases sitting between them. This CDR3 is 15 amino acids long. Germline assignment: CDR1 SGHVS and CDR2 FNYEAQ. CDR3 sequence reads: CASSLGTQAYYEQYF. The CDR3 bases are TGTGCCAGCAGCCTAGGGACCCAAGCATACTACGAGCAGTACTTC.

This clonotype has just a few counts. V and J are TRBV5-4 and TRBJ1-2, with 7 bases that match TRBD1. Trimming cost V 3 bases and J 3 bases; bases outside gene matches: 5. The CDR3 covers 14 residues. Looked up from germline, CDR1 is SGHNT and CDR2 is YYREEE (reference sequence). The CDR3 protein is CASSWDRKDYGYTF. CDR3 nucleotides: TGTGCCAGCAGCTGGGACAGAAAAGACTATGGCTACACCTTC.

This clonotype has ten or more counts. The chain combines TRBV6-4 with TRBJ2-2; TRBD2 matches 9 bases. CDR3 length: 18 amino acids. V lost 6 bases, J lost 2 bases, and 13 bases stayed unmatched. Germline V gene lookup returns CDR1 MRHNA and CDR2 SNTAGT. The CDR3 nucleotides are TGTGCCAGCAGCGGGACTAGCCAGACCCCCCCAAACACCGGGGAGCTGTTTTTT. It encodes CASSGTSQTPPNTGELFF.

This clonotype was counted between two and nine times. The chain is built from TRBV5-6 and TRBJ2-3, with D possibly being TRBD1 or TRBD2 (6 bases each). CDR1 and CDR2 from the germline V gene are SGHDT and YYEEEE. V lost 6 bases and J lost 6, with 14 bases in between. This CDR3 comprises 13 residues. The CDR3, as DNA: TGTGCCAGCACCAGGACCGGGGGCGATACGCAGTATTTT. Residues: CASTRTGGDTQYF.

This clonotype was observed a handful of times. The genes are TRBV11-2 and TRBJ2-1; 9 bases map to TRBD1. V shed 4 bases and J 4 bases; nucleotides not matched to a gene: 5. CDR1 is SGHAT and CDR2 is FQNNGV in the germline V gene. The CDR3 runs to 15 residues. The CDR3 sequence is CASSSRDRVYNEQFF. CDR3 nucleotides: TGTGCCAGCAGCTCGCGGGACAGGGTTTACAATGAGCAGTTCTTC.

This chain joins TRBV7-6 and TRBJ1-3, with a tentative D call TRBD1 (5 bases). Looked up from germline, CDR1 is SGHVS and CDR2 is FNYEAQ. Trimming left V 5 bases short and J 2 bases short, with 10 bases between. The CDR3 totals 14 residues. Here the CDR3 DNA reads TGTGCCAGCAGCCCCCGGGGCGCTGGAAACACCATATATTTT. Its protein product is CASSPRGAGNTIYF.

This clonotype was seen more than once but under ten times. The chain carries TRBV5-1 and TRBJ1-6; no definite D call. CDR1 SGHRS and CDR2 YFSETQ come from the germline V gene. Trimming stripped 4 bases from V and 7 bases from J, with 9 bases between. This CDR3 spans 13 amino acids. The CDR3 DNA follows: TGCGCCAGCAGCCCACTGGGAAATTCACCCCTCCACTTT. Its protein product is CASSPLGNSPLHF.

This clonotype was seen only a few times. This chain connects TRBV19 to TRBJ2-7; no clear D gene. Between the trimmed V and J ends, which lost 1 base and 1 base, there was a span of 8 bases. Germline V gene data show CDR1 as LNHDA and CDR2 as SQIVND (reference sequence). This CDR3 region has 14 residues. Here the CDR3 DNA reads TGTGCCAGTAGTATAGGGGCTGGGTCCTACGAGCAGTACTTC. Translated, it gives CASSIGAGSYEQYF.

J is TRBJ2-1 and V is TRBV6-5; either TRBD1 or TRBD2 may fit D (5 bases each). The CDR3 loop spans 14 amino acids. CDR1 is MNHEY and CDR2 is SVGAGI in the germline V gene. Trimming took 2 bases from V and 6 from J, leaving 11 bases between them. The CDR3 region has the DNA TGTGCCAGCAGTTACCTAGAGGGGCGCAATGAGCAGTTCTTC. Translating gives CASSYLEGRNEQFF.

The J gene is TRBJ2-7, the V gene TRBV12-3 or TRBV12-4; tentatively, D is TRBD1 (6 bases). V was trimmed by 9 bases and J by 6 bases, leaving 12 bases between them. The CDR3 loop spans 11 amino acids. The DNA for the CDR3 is TGTGCCAGTCAGGGGTTTGGCGAGCAGTACTTC. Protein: CASQGFGEQYF.

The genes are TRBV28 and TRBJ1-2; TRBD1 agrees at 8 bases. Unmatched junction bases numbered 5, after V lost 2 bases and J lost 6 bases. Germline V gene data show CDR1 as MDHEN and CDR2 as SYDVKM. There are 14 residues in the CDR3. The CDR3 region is CASSLKIRGHGYTF. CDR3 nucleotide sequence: TGTGCCAGCAGTTTAAAGATCAGGGGGCATGGCTACACCTTC.

The CDR3 protein is CASGFDETQYF. In DNA form, the CDR3 reads TGTGCCAGCGGTTTTGATGAGACCCAGTACTTC. The genes are TRBV7-9 and TRBJ2-5; the D is unclear. This CDR3 comprises 11 residues. Trimming removed 8 bases from V and 5 bases from J, with 9 bases in between. Germline CDR1 and CDR2: SEHNR and FQNEAQ (reference sequence). Looking up the rest from reference TRBV7-9 and TRBJ2-5 gives the full variable domain: DTGVSQNPRHKITKRGQNVTFRCDPISEHNRLYWYRQTLGQGPEFLTYFQNEAQLEKSRLLSDRFSAERPKGSFSTLEIQRTEQGDSAMYLCASGFDETQYFGPGTRLLVL.

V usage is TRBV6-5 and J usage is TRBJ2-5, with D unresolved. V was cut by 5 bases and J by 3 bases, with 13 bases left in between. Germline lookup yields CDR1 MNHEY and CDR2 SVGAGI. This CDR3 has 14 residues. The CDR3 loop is CASSPEDPKETQYF. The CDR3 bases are TGTGCCAGCAGTCCAGAGGACCCAAAAGAGACCCAGTACTTC.

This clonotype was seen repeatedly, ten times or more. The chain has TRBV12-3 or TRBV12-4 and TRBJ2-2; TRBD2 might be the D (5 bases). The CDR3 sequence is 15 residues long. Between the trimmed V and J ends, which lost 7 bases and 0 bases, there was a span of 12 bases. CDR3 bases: TGTGCCAGCAAAGTGCGGGCAGCGAACACCGGGGAGCTGTTTTTT. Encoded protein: CASKVRAANTGELFF.

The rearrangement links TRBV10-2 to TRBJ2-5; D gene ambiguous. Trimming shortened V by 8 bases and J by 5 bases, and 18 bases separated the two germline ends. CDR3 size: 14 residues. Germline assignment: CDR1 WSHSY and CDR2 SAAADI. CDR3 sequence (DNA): TGCGCCAGCGGGCGGACCAAAATCGTTGAGACCCAGTACTTC. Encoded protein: CASGRTKIVETQYF.

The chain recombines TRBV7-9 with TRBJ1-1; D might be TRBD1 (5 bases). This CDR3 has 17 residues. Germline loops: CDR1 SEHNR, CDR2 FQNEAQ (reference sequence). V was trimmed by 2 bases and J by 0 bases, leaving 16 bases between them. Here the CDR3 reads CASSLFAGGVVNTEAFF. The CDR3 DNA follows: TGTGCCAGCAGCTTATTCGCCGGGGGAGTTGTGAACACTGAAGCTTTCTTT.

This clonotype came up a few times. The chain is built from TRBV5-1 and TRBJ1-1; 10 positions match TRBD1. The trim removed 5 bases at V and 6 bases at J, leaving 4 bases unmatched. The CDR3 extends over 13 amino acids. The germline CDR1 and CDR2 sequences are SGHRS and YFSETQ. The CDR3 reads CASRGQGYAEAFF. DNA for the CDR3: TGCGCCAGCAGGGGACAGGGGTACGCTGAAGCTTTCTTT.

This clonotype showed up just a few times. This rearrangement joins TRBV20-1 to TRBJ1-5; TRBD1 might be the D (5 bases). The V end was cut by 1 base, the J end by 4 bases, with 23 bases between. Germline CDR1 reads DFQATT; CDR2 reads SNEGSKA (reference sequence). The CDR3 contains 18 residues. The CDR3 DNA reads TGCAGTGCTAGAGCCCTGGGGGGGAGAGGGCTGAGGAATCAGCCCCAGCATTTT. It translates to CSARALGGRGLRNQPQHF.

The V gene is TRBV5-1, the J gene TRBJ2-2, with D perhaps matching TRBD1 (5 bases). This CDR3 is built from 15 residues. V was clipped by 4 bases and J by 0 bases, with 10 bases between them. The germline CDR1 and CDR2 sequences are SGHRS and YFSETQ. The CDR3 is CASSRQGTNTGELFF. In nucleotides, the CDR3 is TGCGCCAGCAGCAGGCAGGGAACGAACACCGGGGAGCTGTTTTTT.

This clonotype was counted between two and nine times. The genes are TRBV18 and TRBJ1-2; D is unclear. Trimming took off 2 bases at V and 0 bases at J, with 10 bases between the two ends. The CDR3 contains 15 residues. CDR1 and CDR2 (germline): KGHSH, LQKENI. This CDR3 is CASSPSSGTNYGYTF. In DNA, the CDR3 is TGTGCCAGCTCACCATCCTCCGGCACTAACTATGGCTACACCTTC.

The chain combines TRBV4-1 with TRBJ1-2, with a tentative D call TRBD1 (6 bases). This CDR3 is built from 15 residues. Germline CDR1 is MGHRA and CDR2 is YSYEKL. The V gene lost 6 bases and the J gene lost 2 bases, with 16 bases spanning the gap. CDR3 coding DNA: TGCGCCAGCAGAGGAGTAGGGGGATTGAACTATGGCTACACCTTC. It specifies CASRGVGGLNYGYTF.

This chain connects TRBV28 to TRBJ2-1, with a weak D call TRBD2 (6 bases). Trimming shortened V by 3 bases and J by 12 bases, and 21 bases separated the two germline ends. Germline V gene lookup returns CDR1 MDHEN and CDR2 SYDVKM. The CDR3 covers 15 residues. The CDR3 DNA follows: TGTGCCAGCAGTTTCGGAGGAGGGAGAGGGATGGTGCAGTTCTTC. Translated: CASSFGGGRGMVQFF.

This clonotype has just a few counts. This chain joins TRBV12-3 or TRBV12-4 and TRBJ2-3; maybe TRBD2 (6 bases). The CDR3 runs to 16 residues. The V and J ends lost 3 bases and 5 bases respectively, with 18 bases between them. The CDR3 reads CASSFQLTRPGDTQYF. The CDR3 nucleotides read TGTGCCAGCAGTTTCCAATTGACTAGGCCGGGAGATACGCAGTATTTT.

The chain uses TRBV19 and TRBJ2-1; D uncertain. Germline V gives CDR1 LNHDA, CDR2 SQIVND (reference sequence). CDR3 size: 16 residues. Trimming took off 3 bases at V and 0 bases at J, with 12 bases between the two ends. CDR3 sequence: CASSILRSGSYNEQFF. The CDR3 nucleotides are TGTGCCAGTAGTATTTTACGGTCAGGCTCCTACAATGAGCAGTTCTTC. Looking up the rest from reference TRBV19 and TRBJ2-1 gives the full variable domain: DGGITQSPKYLFRKEGQNVTLSCEQNLNHDAMYWYRQDPGQGLRLIYYSQIVNDFQKGDIAEGYSVSREKKESFPLTVTSAQKNPTAFYLCASSILRSGSYNEQFFGPGTRLTVL.

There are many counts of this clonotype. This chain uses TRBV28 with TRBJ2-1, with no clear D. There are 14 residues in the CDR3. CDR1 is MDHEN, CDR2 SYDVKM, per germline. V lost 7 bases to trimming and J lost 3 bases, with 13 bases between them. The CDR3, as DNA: TGTGCCAGCAAGGGTGGCGGCAGCTACAATGAGCAGTTCTTC. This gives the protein CASKGGGSYNEQFF.